This T cell receptor (beta chain) was documented in a study of T cell repertoires in cytomegalovirus infection. Study context: Shared public TCR beta signatures pointed to both CMV infection and a matching HLA type. Study-wide points: There were carriers of CMV plus the relevant HLA, and cumulative public TCR beta family frequency identified them.

TCRdb used MiXCR to reprocess the reads, holding one entry per CDR3 protein. The sample includes around 900,000 distinct CDR3 sequences, less than 35% seen only once; the top ten take about an eighth. Regarding this clonotype: The target antigen is unknown.

Germline V CDR1 and CDR2: MGHRA, YSYEKL. The CDR3 totals 14 residues. Between the trimmed V and J ends, which lost 0 bases and 3 bases, there was a span of 8 bases. The V call is TRBV4-1, the J call TRBJ1-1, with D possibly being TRBD1 (5 bases). The clonotype was recovered from a human donor in good health (CMV status not recorded). Some clones in this sample may be carry-over from other donors' samples. The sample consisted of cultured CD8+ T cells from PBMCs, taken from culture after CMV antigen stimulation. CDR3 sequence reads: CASSQEGVYTEAFF. The CDR3 region has the DNA TGCGCCAGCAGCCAAGAGGGGGTGTACACTGAAGCTTTCTTT.